This T cell receptor (beta chain) is from a study of blood T cell repertoires in COVID-19. Produced via immunoSEQ multiplex PCR; TCRdb's table is partial and in-frame only. The sample has 150,000 to 200,000 clones, approximately 80% seen once. This clone has only a few counts. Sequencing was carried out using PBMCs or T cells enriched from blood (not recorded which). This TCR was recovered from a woman in her forties or fifties who had recovered from COVID-19.

CDR3 nucleotide sequence: TGTGCCAGCAGCCCACAGGGGGCGGTGAACACTGAAGCTTTCTTT. This sequence encodes CASSPQGAVNTEAFF. The rearrangement uses TRBV27 and TRBJ1-1; 9 nucleotides align to TRBD1. The CDR3 is 15 amino acids. Germline-derived CDR1 and CDR2 are MNHEY and SMNVEV (reference sequence). Germline trimming cut 6 bases from V and 0 bases from J; bases unmatched to any gene: 5.